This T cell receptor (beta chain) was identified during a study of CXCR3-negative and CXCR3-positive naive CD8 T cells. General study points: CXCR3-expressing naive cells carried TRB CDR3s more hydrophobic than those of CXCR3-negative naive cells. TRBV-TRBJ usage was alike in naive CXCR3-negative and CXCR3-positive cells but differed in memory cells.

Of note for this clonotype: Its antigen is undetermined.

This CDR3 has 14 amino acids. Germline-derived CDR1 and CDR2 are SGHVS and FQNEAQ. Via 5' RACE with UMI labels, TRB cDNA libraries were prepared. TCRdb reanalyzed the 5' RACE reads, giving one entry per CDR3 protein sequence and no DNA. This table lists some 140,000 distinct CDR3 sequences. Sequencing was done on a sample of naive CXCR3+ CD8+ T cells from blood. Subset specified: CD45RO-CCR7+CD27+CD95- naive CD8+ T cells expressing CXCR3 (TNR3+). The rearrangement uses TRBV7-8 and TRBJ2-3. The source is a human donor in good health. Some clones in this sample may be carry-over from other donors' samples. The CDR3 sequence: CASSLGPTTDTQYF. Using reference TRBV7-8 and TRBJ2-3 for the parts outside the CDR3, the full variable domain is GAGVSQSPRYKVAKRGQDVALRCDPISGHVSLFWYQQALGQGPEFLTYFQNEAQLDKSGLPSDRFFAERPEGSVSTLKIQRTQQEDSAVYLCASSLGPTTDTQYFGPGTRLTVL.